Listed here are 24 T cell receptor beta chains from one sample, sequenced in a study of neoadjuvant anti-PD-1 for oral cavity cancer. Here immunoSEQ multiplex PCR was the method, and the copy in TCRdb shows in-frame clones only, minus some. The sample contains about 14,000 clones, roughly 71% of which appear only once. The time point is: after neoadjuvant nivolumab, at surgical resection. Here the sequenced sample was PBMCs, taken after nivolumab (anti-PD-1) treatment. The source of these receptors is a person aged 35-79 years with oral cavity squamous cell carcinoma.

The chain has TRBV30 and TRBJ2-7; 7 bases are shared with TRBD2. Germline loops: CDR1 GTSNPN, CDR2 SVGIG (reference sequence). CDR3 length equals 12 residues. V lost 5 bases and J lost 4; bases outside the gene matches: 5. CDR3 in DNA: TGTGCCTGGGGACTAGAGGTTTACGAGCAGTACTTC. Protein: CAWGLEVYEQYF.

The chain recombines TRBV29-1 with TRBJ1-2, with a tentative D call TRBD1 (6 bases). CDR3 length: 13 residues. V was shortened by 4 bases and J by 6 bases, with 15 bases between the two germline ends. Germline CDR1 and CDR2: SQVTM and ANQGSEA. The CDR3 DNA reads TGCAGCGTTGGACAGATGGACAGCCATGGCTACACCTTC. Amino acids: CSVGQMDSHGYTF.

This clone was counted once. The chain employs TRBV2 and TRBJ2-3; unclear D gene. The CDR3 extends over 14 amino acids. Germline CDR1 reads SNHLY; CDR2 reads FYNNEI. Trimming shortened V by 6 bases and J by 1 base, and 11 bases separated the two germline ends. For the CDR3, the DNA is TGTGCCAGCAGCCTGGGGAAAGGCACAGATACGCAGTATTTT. The encoded protein is CASSLGKGTDTQYF.

This chain links TRBV6-5 with TRBJ2-7, with TRBD1 matching 8 bases. Per germline, CDR1 MNHEY and CDR2 SVGAGI. The CDR3 totals 15 residues. The V and J ends lost 5 bases and 3 bases, in that order; junction bases with no gene match: 9. The CDR3 bases are TGTGCCAGCAGTAGAACCGGGACAGGTGTCTACGAGCAGTACTTC. Translation gives CASSRTGTGVYEQYF.

The rearrangement joins TRBV6-5 to TRBJ2-7, with D unclear. Trimming left V 2 bases short and J 1 base short, with 6 bases between. Germline loops: CDR1 MNHEY, CDR2 SVGAGI. The CDR3 has 13 residues. CDR3 sequence reads: CASSYGQSYEQYF. The DNA of the CDR3 is TGTGCCAGCAGTTACGGGCAGTCCTACGAGCAGTACTTC.

In its sample, this clone was seen once. An end of the junction does not agree with germline; a read error may underlie this. The chain links TRBV7-7 to TRBJ2-3, with a weak D call TRBD2 (5 bases). The length of the CDR3 is 14 residues. Germline lookup yields CDR1 SSHAT and CDR2 FNYEAQ (reference sequence). CDR3 sequence reads: CASSLWGGTDTQYF. Written as DNA, the CDR3 is TGTGCTAGCAGCTTATGGGGAGGCACAGATACGCAGTATTTT.

This clone was detected once. V usage is TRBV5-5 and J usage is TRBJ2-1; D call uncertain. There are 13 residues in the CDR3. Germline CDR1 SGHKS, CDR2 YYEKEE (reference sequence). V was shortened by 1 base and J by 14 bases, with 16 bases between the two germline ends. CDR3 bases: TGTGCCAGCAGCTTGACTCAAGGAGTTTCAAAGTTCTTC. Protein: CASSLTQGVSKFF.

This chain connects TRBV20-1 to TRBJ1-1; no definite D call. CDR3 length: 11 residues. V was pared by 7 bases and J by 1 base, with 7 bases between. In germline, CDR1 is DFQATT, CDR2 SNEGSKA (reference sequence). The CDR3 region has the DNA TGCAGTGGATCGTCGAACACTGAAGCTTTCTTT. Residues: CSGSSNTEAFF.

The chain carries TRBV7-8 and TRBJ1-5; D is uncertain. Germline CDR1 is SGHVS and CDR2 is FQNEAQ. The CDR3 is made up of 13 amino acids. V was trimmed by 5 bases and J by 3 bases, leaving 8 bases between them. The CDR3 protein is CASSHKPNQPQHF. The CDR3 bases are TGTGCCAGCAGCCACAAACCCAATCAGCCCCAGCATTTT.

The chain recombines TRBV2 with TRBJ1-1, with 9 bases lining up with TRBD1. Germline V gene lookup returns CDR1 SNHLY and CDR2 FYNNEI. Germline trimming cut 3 bases from V and 1 base from J; bases unmatched to any gene: 6. The CDR3 totals 16 residues. CDR3 DNA sequence: TGTGCCAGCAGTGAGTGGGGGGGACAGGGGAACACTGAAGCTTTCTTT. Residues: CASSEWGGQGNTEAFF.

This clone was recorded a few times. The V call is TRBV28, the J call TRBJ2-3; weak D call: TRBD2 (5 bases). Between the trimmed V and J ends, which lost 3 bases and 0 bases, there was a span of 19 bases. This CDR3 region has 18 residues. Per germline, CDR1 MDHEN and CDR2 SYDVKM. Written as DNA, the CDR3 is TGTGCCAGCAGTTTCCTCCGGCCAGCGGAGATTAGCACAGATACGCAGTATTTT. It is translated as CASSFLRPAEISTDTQYF.

This clone has a handful of counts. The CDR3 DNA reads TGTGCCAGCTCAGCTAGGGTCGATGAGCAGTTCTTC. Encoded protein: CASSARVDEQFF. The chain is built from TRBV18 and TRBJ2-1; D is unclear. CDR1 and CDR2 from the germline V gene are KGHSH and LQKENI. The length of the CDR3 is 12 residues. V was shortened by 5 bases and J by 8 bases, with 10 bases between the two germline ends.

The CDR3 sequence is CASDRGQHQETQYF. The DNA of the CDR3 is TGTGCCAGCGACAGGGGACAGCACCAAGAGACCCAGTACTTC. The chain carries TRBV6-1 and TRBJ2-5; 8 bases agree with TRBD1. CDR1 and CDR2 from the germline V gene are MNHNS and SASEGT. V lost 8 bases, J lost 0 bases, and 5 bases stayed unmatched. The CDR3 extends over 14 amino acids.

This chain uses TRBV29-1 with TRBJ2-7; D may be TRBD2 (6 bases). The CDR3 runs to 12 residues. The V end lost 6 bases, the J end lost 2 bases, and 11 bases lay between the germline ends. Germline V gene lookup returns CDR1 SQVTM and CDR2 ANQGSEA. Here the CDR3 reads CSVRDFTYEQYF. As DNA, the CDR3 is TGCAGCGTCCGGGACTTTACCTACGAGCAGTACTTC.

V usage is TRBV6-5 and J usage is TRBJ1-1; D perhaps matches TRBD1 (5 bases). Germline CDR1 and CDR2: MNHEY and SVGAGI. This CDR3 spans 15 amino acids. Trimming left V 2 bases short and J 5 bases short, with 15 bases between. The CDR3 bases are TGTGCCAGCAGTTACAGAGGGACGCCGGGGACTGAAGCTTTCTTT. Translating it yields CASSYRGTPGTEAFF.

This sequence joins TRBV9 and TRBJ2-5, with 7 nucleotides matching TRBD1. V lost 3 bases to trimming and J lost 2 bases; unmatched junction nucleotides: 10. Germline CDR1 SGDLS, CDR2 YYNGEE. CDR3 length: 16 residues. The CDR3 DNA is TGTGCCAGCAGCGATAGTGGGGGCAGGGGGCAAGAGACCCAGTACTTC. Its protein product is CASSDSGGRGQETQYF.

About this clone: At one boundary the junction diverges from the germline segment, which might be a read error. CDR3 sequence: CASSFWGEETQYF. CDR3 DNA sequence: TGTGCTAGCAGCTTTTGGGGGGAAGAGACCCAGTACTTC. The J gene is TRBJ2-5, the V gene TRBV7-7, with D perhaps TRBD2 (6 bases). CDR1 is SSHAT and CDR2 is FNYEAQ in the germline V gene (reference sequence). This CDR3 region has 13 residues.

The J gene is TRBJ2-5, the V gene TRBV5-1, with a possible D match to TRBD2 (6 bases). Germline lookup yields CDR1 SGHRS and CDR2 YFSETQ. Between the trimmed V and J ends, which lost 4 bases and 4 bases, there was a span of 14 bases. The CDR3 sequence is 14 residues long. The CDR3 DNA is TGCGCCAGCAGCCTCGGCCCCGGGGGAGAGACCCAGTACTTC. This encodes CASSLGPGGETQYF.

The CDR3 DNA is TGTGCCAGTAGTAGGGGTGGGGAGTTCCCCGGGGAGCTGTTTTTT. Encoded protein: CASSRGGEFPGELFF. The chain combines TRBV19 with TRBJ2-2; TRBD2 might be the D (5 bases). Germline loops: CDR1 LNHDA, CDR2 SQIVND (reference sequence). The CDR3 has 15 amino acids. With 4 bases removed from V and 6 bases from J, the gap between germline ends came to 15 bases.

V and J are TRBV30 and TRBJ1-5, with TRBD1 matching over 7 bases. This CDR3 region has 15 residues. Germline assignment: CDR1 GTSNPN and CDR2 SVGIG (reference sequence). Trimming at V came to 2 bases and at J to 3 bases, leaving 7 bases not matched to a gene. DNA of the CDR3: TGTGCCTGGAGTCCTGCGGGACAGCACAATCAGCCCCAGCATTTT. Translated, it gives CAWSPAGQHNQPQHF.

The chain combines TRBV6-1 with TRBJ2-1, with 8 bases lining up with TRBD2. The junction had 5 bases not matched to a gene; V was cut back by 0 bases and J by 4 bases. Germline lookup yields CDR1 MNHNS and CDR2 SASEGT. The CDR3 consists of 16 residues. CDR3 sequence: CASSEALAGPYNEQFF. DNA of the CDR3: TGTGCCAGCAGTGAAGCTCTAGCGGGCCCTTACAATGAGCAGTTCTTC.

This clone was recorded once. This rearrangement joins TRBV10-3 to TRBJ2-1; the D call may be TRBD1 or TRBD2 (5 bases each). Trimming stripped 4 bases from V and 0 bases from J, with 16 bases between. Per the germline V gene, CDR1 is ENHRY and CDR2 is SYGVKD. This CDR3 is built from 17 residues. The CDR3 DNA reads TGTGCCATCAGTGGGGGTGACGGGGCGAGCTCCTACAATGAGCAGTTCTTC. Protein product: CAISGGDGASSYNEQFF.

The CDR3 is CASSLYREYLDEQYF. The CDR3 DNA reads TGTGCCAGCAGTCTTTACAGGGAATACTTGGACGAGCAGTACTTC. The chain joins TRBV6-1 to TRBJ2-7, with D perhaps matching TRBD1 (6 bases). V was pared by 5 bases and J by 5 bases, with 19 bases between. The CDR3 totals 15 residues. Germline CDR1 MNHNS, CDR2 SASEGT.

This rearrangement joins TRBV15 to TRBJ2-7; no clear D gene. Germline V gene data show CDR1 as LNHNV and CDR2 as YYDKDF (reference sequence). Between the trimmed V and J ends, which lost 0 bases and 3 bases, there was a span of 12 bases. This CDR3 has 15 amino acids. CDR3 bases: TGTGCCACCAGCAGAGATGTTGCTACCCACTACGAGCAGTACTTC. Translating it yields CATSRDVATHYEQYF.